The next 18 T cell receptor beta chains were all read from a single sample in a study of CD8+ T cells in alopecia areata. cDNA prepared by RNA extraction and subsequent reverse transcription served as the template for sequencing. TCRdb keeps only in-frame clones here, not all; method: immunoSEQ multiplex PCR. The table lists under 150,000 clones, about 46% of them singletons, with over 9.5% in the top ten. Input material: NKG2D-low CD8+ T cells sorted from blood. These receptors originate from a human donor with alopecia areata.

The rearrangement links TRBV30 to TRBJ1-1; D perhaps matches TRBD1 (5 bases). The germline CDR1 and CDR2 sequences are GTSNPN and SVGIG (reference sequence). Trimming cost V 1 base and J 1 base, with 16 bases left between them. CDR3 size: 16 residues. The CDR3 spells CAWSAYTDTPNTEAFF. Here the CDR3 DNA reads TGTGCCTGGAGTGCCTACACGGACACACCGAACACTGAAGCTTTCTTT. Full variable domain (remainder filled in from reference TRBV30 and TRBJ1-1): SQTIHQWPATLVQPVGSPLSLECTVEGTSNPNLYWYRQAAGRGLQLLFYSVGIGQISSEVPQNLSASRPQDRQFILSSKKLLLSDSGFYLCAWSAYTDTPNTEAFFGQGTRLTVV.

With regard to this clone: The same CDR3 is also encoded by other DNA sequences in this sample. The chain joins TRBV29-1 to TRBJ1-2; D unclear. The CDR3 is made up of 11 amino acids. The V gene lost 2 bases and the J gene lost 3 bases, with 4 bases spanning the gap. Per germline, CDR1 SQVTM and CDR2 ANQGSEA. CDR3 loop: CSVETDYGYTF. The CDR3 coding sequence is TGCAGCGTTGAAACAGACTATGGCTACACCTTC.

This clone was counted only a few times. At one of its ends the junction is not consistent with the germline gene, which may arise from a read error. CDR3 region: CGSSIGSSYEQYF. The CDR3, as DNA: TGTGGCAGCTCGATCGGGAGCTCCTACGAGCAGTACTTC. The chain joins TRBV7-9 to TRBJ2-7; D may be TRBD2 (6 bases). Germline V gene lookup returns CDR1 SEHNR and CDR2 FQNEAQ (reference sequence). This CDR3 has 13 amino acids.

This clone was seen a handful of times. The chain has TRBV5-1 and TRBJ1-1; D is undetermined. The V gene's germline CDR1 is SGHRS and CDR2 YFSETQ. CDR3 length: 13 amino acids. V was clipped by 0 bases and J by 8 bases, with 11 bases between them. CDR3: CASSLAAGIEAFF. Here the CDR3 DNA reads TGCGCCAGCAGCTTGGCTGCGGGAATCGAAGCTTTCTTT.

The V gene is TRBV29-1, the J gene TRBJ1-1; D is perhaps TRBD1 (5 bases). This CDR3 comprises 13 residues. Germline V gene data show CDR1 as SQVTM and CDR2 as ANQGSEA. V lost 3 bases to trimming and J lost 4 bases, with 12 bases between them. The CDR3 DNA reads TGCAGCGTTGATGAGGGGTCCTTCACTGAAGCTTTCTTT. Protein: CSVDEGSFTEAFF.

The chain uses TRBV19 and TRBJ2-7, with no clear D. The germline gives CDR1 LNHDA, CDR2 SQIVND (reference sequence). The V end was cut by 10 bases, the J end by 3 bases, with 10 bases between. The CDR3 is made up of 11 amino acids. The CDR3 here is CATMDGYEQYF. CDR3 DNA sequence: TGTGCCACTATGGACGGCTACGAGCAGTACTTC.

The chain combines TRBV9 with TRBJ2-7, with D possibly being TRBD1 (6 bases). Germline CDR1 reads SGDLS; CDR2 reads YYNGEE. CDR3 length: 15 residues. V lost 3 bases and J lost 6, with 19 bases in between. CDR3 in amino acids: CASSEDSDHDAEQYF. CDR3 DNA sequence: TGTGCCAGCAGCGAGGACAGCGATCACGATGCCGAGCAGTACTTC.

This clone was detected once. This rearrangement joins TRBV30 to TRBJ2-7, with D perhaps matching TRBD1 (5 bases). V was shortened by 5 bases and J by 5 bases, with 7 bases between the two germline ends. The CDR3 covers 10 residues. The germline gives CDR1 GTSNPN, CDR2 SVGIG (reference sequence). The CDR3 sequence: CAWGAHEQYF. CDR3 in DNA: TGTGCCTGGGGGGCCCACGAGCAGTACTTC. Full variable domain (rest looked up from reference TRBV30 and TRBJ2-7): SQTIHQWPATLVQPVGSPLSLECTVEGTSNPNLYWYRQAAGRGLQLLFYSVGIGQISSEVPQNLSASRPQDRQFILSSKKLLLSDSGFYLCAWGAHEQYFGPGTRLTVT.

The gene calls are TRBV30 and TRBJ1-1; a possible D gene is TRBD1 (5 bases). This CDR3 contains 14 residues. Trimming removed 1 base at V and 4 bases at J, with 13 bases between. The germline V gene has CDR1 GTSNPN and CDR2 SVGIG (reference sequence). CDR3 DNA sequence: TGTGCCTGGAGTGAGTTCGAGAGGGGCACTGAAGCTTTCTTT. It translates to CAWSEFERGTEAFF.

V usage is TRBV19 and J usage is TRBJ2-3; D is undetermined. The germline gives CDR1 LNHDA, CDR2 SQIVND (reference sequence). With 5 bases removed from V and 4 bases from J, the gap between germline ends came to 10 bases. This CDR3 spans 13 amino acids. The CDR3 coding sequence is TGTGCCAGTAGTGGGGTAGCCGCAGATACGCAGTATTTT. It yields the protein CASSGVAADTQYF.

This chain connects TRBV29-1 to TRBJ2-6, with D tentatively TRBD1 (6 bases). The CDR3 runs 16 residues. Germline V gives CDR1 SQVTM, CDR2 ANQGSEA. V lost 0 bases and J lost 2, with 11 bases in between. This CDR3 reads CSVEDSGVPGANVLTF. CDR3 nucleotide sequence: TGCAGCGTTGAAGACTCAGGGGTTCCTGGGGCCAACGTCCTGACTTTC.

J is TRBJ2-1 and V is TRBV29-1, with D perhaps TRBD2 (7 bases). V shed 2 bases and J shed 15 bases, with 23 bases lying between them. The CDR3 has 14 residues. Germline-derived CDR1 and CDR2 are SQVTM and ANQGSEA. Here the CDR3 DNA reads TGCAGCGTTGAACCCTATGAGGGAGGGGGGGATCGGTTCTTC. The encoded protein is CSVEPYEGGGDRFF.

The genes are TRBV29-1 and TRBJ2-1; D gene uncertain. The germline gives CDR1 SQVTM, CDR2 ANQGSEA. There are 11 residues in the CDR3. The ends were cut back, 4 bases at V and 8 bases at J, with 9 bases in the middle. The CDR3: CSVVFMDEQFF. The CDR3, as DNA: TGCAGCGTTGTTTTTATGGATGAGCAGTTCTTC.

CDR3 sequence reads: CASSLWKGEAFF. In nucleotides, the CDR3 is TGTGCCAGCAGCTTGTGGAAGGGTGAAGCTTTCTTT. The chain has TRBV5-6 and TRBJ1-1; no definite D call. With 1 base removed from V and 7 bases from J, the gap between germline ends came to 8 bases. CDR1 is SGHDT and CDR2 is YYEEEE in the germline V gene. This CDR3 has 12 residues.

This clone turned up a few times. As DNA, the CDR3 is TGCAGCGTCGAGGGGGCCTTGGGGCCCCAAGAGACCCAGTACTTC. Translating gives CSVEGALGPQETQYF. The gene calls are TRBV29-1 and TRBJ2-5, with 7 bases lining up with TRBD1. After removal of 6 bases from V and 1 base from J, the junction contained 11 bases not matched to a gene. Germline V CDR1 and CDR2: SQVTM, ANQGSEA. The length of the CDR3 is 15 residues.

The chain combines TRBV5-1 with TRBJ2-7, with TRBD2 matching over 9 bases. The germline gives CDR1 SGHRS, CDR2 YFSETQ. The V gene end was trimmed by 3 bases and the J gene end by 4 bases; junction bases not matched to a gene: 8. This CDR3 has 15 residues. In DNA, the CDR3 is TGCGCCAGCAGCTCGGAGCGGGGGGCATCTTACGAGCAGTACTTC. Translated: CASSSERGASYEQYF. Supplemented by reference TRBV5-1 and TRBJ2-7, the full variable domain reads KAGVTQTPRYLIKTRGQQVTLSCSPISGHRSVSWYQQTPGQGLQFLFEYFSETQRNKGNFPGRFSGRQFSNSRSEMNVSTLELGDSALYLCASSSERGASYEQYFGPGTRLTVT.

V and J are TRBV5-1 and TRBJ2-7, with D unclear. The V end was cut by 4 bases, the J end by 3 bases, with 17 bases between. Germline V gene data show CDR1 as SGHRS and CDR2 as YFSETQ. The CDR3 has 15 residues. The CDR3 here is CASSPQAGLIYEQYF. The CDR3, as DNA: TGCGCCAGCAGCCCTCAGGCAGGCTTAATCTACGAGCAGTACTTC. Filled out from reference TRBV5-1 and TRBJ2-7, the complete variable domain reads KAGVTQTPRYLIKTRGQQVTLSCSPISGHRSVSWYQQTPGQGLQFLFEYFSETQRNKGNFPGRFSGRQFSNSRSEMNVSTLELGDSALYLCASSPQAGLIYEQYFGPGTRLTVT.

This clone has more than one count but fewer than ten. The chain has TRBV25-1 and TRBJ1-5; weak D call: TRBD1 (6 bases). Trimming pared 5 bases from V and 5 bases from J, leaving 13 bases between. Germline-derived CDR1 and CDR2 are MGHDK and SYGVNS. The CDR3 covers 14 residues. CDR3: CASSSHRDHQPQHF. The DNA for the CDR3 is TGTGCCAGCAGTTCCCACAGGGACCATCAGCCCCAGCATTTT.